The next 19 T cell receptor beta chains were all read from a single sample in a study of chemoradiotherapy in HPV16-positive cancers. Sequenced by immunoSEQ multiplex PCR; TCRdb stores in-frame clones only, minus some. Here the sample spans 8,500 to 9,000 clones, roughly two thirds being singletons. Sample acquisition took place from a patient who underwent chemoradiotherapy. The receptor source for this set is a human donor with HPV-associated anogenital cancer.

The chain joins TRBV1 to TRBJ2-5; TRBD2, the table's D call, lacks a check against the DNA. TRBV1 is shown as a pseudogene. The CDR3 totals 17 residues. The CDR3 nucleotides are TGCACCAGCAGCCCGCCGGGACTAGCGGGGGGGCAAGAGACCCAGTACTTC. Protein: CTSSPPGLAGGQETQYF.

This clone was recorded a few times. DNA for the CDR3: TGTGCCAGCAGCTTAGGGGGGGTTGAAGCTTTCTTT. Protein sequence: CASSLGGVEAFF. This chain connects TRBV5-6 to TRBJ1-1; the D gene is possibly TRBD1 (6 bases). The germline gives CDR1 SGHDT, CDR2 YYEEEE. This CDR3 spans 12 amino acids. V lost 2 bases and J 7 bases, leaving 9 bases between the germline ends.

The chain combines TRBV15 with TRBJ1-4, with a possible D match to TRBD1 (5 bases). The germline V gene has CDR1 LNHNV and CDR2 YYDKDF (reference sequence). CDR3 length equals 17 residues. Trimming took off 0 bases at V and 5 bases at J, with 16 bases between the two ends. CDR3 protein: CATSRDGAGRGNEKLFF. For the CDR3, the DNA is TGTGCCACCAGCAGAGATGGGGCAGGGAGGGGAAATGAAAAACTGTTTTTT.

The chain is built from TRBV27 and TRBJ2-1; the match to TRBD1 covers 7 bases. With 5 bases clipped from V and 5 bases from J, the junction kept 9 bases outside the gene matches. The CDR3 consists of 15 residues. CDR1 MNHEY and CDR2 SMNVEV come from the germline V gene (reference sequence). CDR3 sequence reads: CASSQTGRYDNEQFF. The CDR3 DNA reads as TGTGCCAGCAGTCAGACAGGGAGATACGACAATGAGCAGTTCTTC.

This clone was counted between two and nine times. The J gene is TRBJ1-1, the V gene TRBV18; weak D call: TRBD1 (6 bases). The CDR3 loop spans 16 amino acids. CDR1 is KGHSH and CDR2 is LQKENI in the germline V gene. V was trimmed by 0 bases and J by 3 bases, leaving 14 bases between them. CDR3 in amino acids: CASSPPSGARDTEAFF. The DNA for the CDR3 is TGTGCCAGCTCACCACCGTCGGGGGCGAGGGACACTGAAGCTTTCTTT. The entire variable domain, with the rest obtained from reference TRBV18 and TRBJ1-1, is as follows: NAGVMQNPRHLVRRRGQEARLRCSPMKGHSHVYWYRQLPEEGLKFMVYLQKENIIDESGMPKERFSAEFPKEGPSILRIQQVVRGDSAAYFCASSPPSGARDTEAFFGQGTRLTVV.

This clone has more than one count but fewer than ten. V gene TRBV6-1 combines with J gene TRBJ2-3; TRBD1 agrees at 12 bases. The CDR3 runs to 15 residues. Germline CDR1 MNHNS, CDR2 SASEGT. The V segment lost 6 bases and the J segment 7 bases; nucleotides outside the gene matches: 8. CDR3 sequence (DNA): TGTGCCAGCAGACCCGGGACAGGGGGCATGTATACGCAGTATTTT. Its translation: CASRPGTGGMYTQYF.

This chain uses TRBV7-9 with TRBJ2-3, with a tentative D call TRBD2 (6 bases). In germline, CDR1 is SEHNR, CDR2 FQNEAQ (reference sequence). The CDR3 loop spans 19 amino acids. Trimming stripped 0 bases from V and 0 bases from J, with 19 bases between. CDR3 sequence reads: CASSLALIRGSYSTDTQYF. DNA of the CDR3: TGTGCCAGCAGCTTAGCGTTAATTCGGGGGTCCTATAGCACAGATACGCAGTATTTT.

This clone was counted once. The gene calls are TRBV9 and TRBJ2-2; 9 bases match TRBD2. Germline assignment: CDR1 SGDLS and CDR2 YYNGEE. CDR3 length: 16 residues. After removal of 2 bases from V and 7 bases from J, the junction contained 9 bases not matched to a gene. The CDR3 DNA is TGTGCCAGCAGCGTGCGCGCGGGGGGGCGGGGCGGGGAGCTGTTTTTT. Translation gives CASSVRAGGRGGELFF.

This sequence joins TRBV27 and TRBJ2-5; TRBD1 matches 9 bases. The CDR3 is 11 residues long. The ends lost 9 bases at V and 5 bases at J; junction bases unmatched: 1. The germline V gene has CDR1 MNHEY and CDR2 SMNVEV (reference sequence). The chain's CDR3 is CASGTGETQYF. DNA of the CDR3: TGTGCCAGTGGGACAGGGGAGACCCAGTACTTC.

This clone has just a few counts. CDR3 residues: CASLGFGNTIYF. Here the CDR3 DNA reads TGTGCCAGTTTAGGATTCGGAAACACCATATATTTT. The rearrangement links TRBV19 to TRBJ1-3; D is unresolved. V was clipped by 8 bases and J by 4 bases, with 9 bases between them. The germline CDR1 and CDR2 sequences are LNHDA and SQIVND (reference sequence). This CDR3 has 12 residues.

The chain has TRBV10-1 and TRBJ1-2; D unclear. Germline CDR1 reads WNHNN; CDR2 reads SYGVQD (reference sequence). This CDR3 spans 15 amino acids. V was cut by 0 bases and J by 7 bases, with 15 bases left in between. This CDR3 is CASSESTTGGSGYTF. As DNA, the CDR3 is TGCGCCAGCAGTGAGTCGACTACCGGCGGGAGTGGCTACACCTTC.

The V gene is TRBV18, the J gene TRBJ1-1; D gene ambiguous. Germline CDR1 and CDR2: KGHSH and LQKENI. The V gene lost 3 bases and the J gene lost 4 bases, with 6 bases spanning the gap. There are 12 residues in the CDR3. In DNA form, the CDR3 reads TGTGCCAGCTCACCCGACTTCACTGAAGCTTTCTTT. Translated: CASSPDFTEAFF.

The rearrangement links TRBV6-1 to TRBJ2-3, with D uncertain. The CDR3 length is 14 residues. The V end lost 1 base, the J end lost 0 bases, and 5 bases lay between the germline ends. Germline CDR1 is MNHNS and CDR2 is SASEGT. CDR3 DNA: TGTGCCAGCAGTGAAGGGGGTAGCACAGATACGCAGTATTTT. Translating it yields CASSEGGSTDTQYF.

This clone was recorded a few times. The rearrangement joins TRBV2 to TRBJ1-2, with no clear D. CDR3 size: 13 residues. Per germline, CDR1 SNHLY and CDR2 FYNNEI. V was pared by 10 bases and J by 7 bases, with 19 bases between. In DNA, the CDR3 is TGTGCCACGCAGATGACAACAATCCCTGGCTACACCTTC. As protein: CATQMTTIPGYTF.

This chain uses TRBV4-2 with TRBJ2-1; TRBD2 aligns across 13 bases. This CDR3 is built from 17 residues. Germline values: CDR1 LGHNA, CDR2 YNFKEQ. The V segment lost 4 bases and the J segment 6 bases; nucleotides outside the gene matches: 9. The CDR3 DNA reads as TGTGCCAGCAGCCCATGGACTAGCGGGGGCGCAGGCAATGAGCAGTTCTTC. Protein: CASSPWTSGGAGNEQFF.

This clone was seen only a few times. J is TRBJ1-2 and V is TRBV19; 7 bases are shared with TRBD1. CDR3 length equals 14 residues. Trimming cost V 5 bases and J 2 bases; bases outside gene matches: 5. Looked up from germline, CDR1 is LNHDA and CDR2 is SQIVND (reference sequence). The CDR3: CASSATTGNYGYTF. The CDR3 nucleotides are TGTGCCAGTAGTGCAACGACAGGGAACTATGGCTACACCTTC.

The chain links TRBV28 to TRBJ1-2, with TRBD1 matching over 7 bases. V shed 11 bases, J shed 6 bases, and the junction held 6 bases outside the gene matches. CDR1 is MDHEN and CDR2 is SYDVKM in the germline V gene. The CDR3 totals 11 residues. The CDR3 loop is CAYTGEDGYTF. CDR3 nucleotide sequence: TGTGCCTACACAGGGGAGGATGGCTACACCTTC.

CDR3 in amino acids: CASSLAGSLGYTF. The CDR3 region has the DNA TGTGCCAGCAGTTTGGCGGGATCGTTGGGCTACACCTTC. The chain joins TRBV6-5 to TRBJ1-2, with D unresolved. Germline assignment: CDR1 MNHEY and CDR2 SVGAGI. The CDR3 sequence is 13 residues long. The V gene lost 4 bases and the J gene lost 8 bases, with 14 bases spanning the gap.

The gene calls are TRBV2 and TRBJ1-3; no clear D gene. Germline V gives CDR1 SNHLY, CDR2 FYNNEI. Trimming shortened V by 1 base and J by 4 bases, and 2 bases separated the two germline ends. This CDR3 has 12 amino acids. The CDR3 here is CASSEDGNTIYF. CDR3 DNA: TGTGCCAGCAGTGAAGACGGAAACACCATATATTTT.